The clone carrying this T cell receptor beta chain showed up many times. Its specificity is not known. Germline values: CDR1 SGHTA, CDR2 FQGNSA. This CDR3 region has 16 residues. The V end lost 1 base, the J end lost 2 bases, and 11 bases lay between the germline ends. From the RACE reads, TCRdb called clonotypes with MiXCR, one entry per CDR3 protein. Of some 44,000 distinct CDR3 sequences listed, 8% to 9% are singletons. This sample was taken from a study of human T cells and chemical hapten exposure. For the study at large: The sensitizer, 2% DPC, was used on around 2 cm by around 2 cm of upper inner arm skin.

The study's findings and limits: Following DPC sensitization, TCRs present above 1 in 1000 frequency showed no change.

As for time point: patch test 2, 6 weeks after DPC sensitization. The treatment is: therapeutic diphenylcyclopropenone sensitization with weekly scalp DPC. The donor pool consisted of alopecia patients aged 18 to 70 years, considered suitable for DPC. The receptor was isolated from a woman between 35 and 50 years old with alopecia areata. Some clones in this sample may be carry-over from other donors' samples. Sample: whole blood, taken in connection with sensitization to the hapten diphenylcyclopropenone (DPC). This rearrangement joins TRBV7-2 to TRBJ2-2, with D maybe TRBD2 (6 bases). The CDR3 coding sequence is TGTGCCAGCAGCTTAGGACGCGGGGTTAACACCGGGGAGCTGTTTTTT. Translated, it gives CASSLGRGVNTGELFF. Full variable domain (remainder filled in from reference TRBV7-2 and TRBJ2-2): GAGVSQSPSNKVTEKGKDVELRCDPISGHTALYWYRQSLGQGLEFLIYFQGNSAPDKSGLPSDRFSAERTGGSVSTLTIQRTQQEDSAVYLCASSLGRGVNTGELFFGEGSRLTVL.